The 6 T cell receptor beta chains listed next were all sequenced from one sample in a study of T cell clones after liver transplantation. Method: immunoSEQ multiplex PCR; TCRdb's copy keeps in-frame clones and lacks some. The sample records around 97,000 clones, about 86% being singletons. The source material was CD4+ T cells from blood, sampled around 49 months after liver transplant. The receptors shown here come from a human patient who received a liver transplant. A share of the T cells may be of graft donor origin.

The genes are TRBV9 and TRBJ1-1; D is ambiguous. V was pared by 4 bases and J by 6 bases, with 13 bases between. CDR1 and CDR2 from the germline V gene are SGDLS and YYNGEE. This CDR3 contains 13 residues. The CDR3 DNA follows: TGTGCCAGCAGCCCCCATGAGCTTGCTGAAGCTTTCTTT. This gives the protein CASSPHELAEAFF. The full variable domain, its missing parts supplied by reference TRBV9 and TRBJ1-1, is DSGVTQTPKHLITATGQRVTLRCSPRSGDLSVYWYQQSLDQGLQFLIQYYNGEERAKGNILERFSAQQFPDLHSELNLSSLELGDSALYFCASSPHELAEAFFGQGTRLTVV.

The chain recombines TRBV5-1 with TRBJ2-1, with no clear D. V gave up 1 base and J gave up 5 bases, with 7 bases separating them. This CDR3 has 13 amino acids. The germline gives CDR1 SGHRS, CDR2 YFSETQ. In DNA form, the CDR3 reads TGCGCCAGCAGCTTGTCATTGGACAATGAGCAGTTCTTC. This sequence encodes CASSLSLDNEQFF. Variable domain in full (rest from reference TRBV5-1 and TRBJ2-1): KAGVTQTPRYLIKTRGQQVTLSCSPISGHRSVSWYQQTPGQGLQFLFEYFSETQRNKGNFPGRFSGRQFSNSRSEMNVSTLELGDSALYLCASSLSLDNEQFFGPGTRLTVL.

J is TRBJ1-3 and V is TRBV4-3; TRBD1 agrees at 7 bases. V gave up 1 base and J gave up 4 bases; unmatched junction bases: 19. Per germline, CDR1 LGHNA and CDR2 YSLEER. The CDR3 loop spans 20 amino acids. CDR3 in DNA: TGCGCCAGCAGCCAAGGTCCCCCTCGACAGGGAGGTAGCATCGGAAACACCATATATTTT. Its protein is CASSQGPPRQGGSIGNTIYF.

The rearrangement links TRBV5-5 to TRBJ1-1, with D tentatively TRBD1 (5 bases). Germline assignment: CDR1 SGHKS and CDR2 YYEKEE (reference sequence). The CDR3 consists of 15 residues. V gave up 4 bases and J gave up 1 base, with 14 bases separating them. The CDR3 reads CASSPSPGENTEAFF. As DNA, the CDR3 is TGTGCCAGCAGCCCTTCTCCGGGGGAGAACACTGAAGCTTTCTTT.

The rearrangement uses TRBV7-8 and TRBJ1-1; 8 bases line up with TRBD1. Trimming removed 4 bases from V and 4 bases from J; junction bases left unmatched: 5. CDR3 length: 14 residues. The V gene's germline CDR1 is SGHVS and CDR2 FQNEAQ. CDR3 nucleotides: TGTGCCAGCAGCTATAGGACAGGGAGCACTGAAGCTTTCTTT. This encodes CASSYRTGSTEAFF. Filled out from reference TRBV7-8 and TRBJ1-1, the complete variable domain reads GAGVSQSPRYKVAKRGQDVALRCDPISGHVSLFWYQQALGQGPEFLTYFQNEAQLDKSGLPSDRFFAERPEGSVSTLKIQRTQQEDSAVYLCASSYRTGSTEAFFGQGTRLTVV.

The chain carries TRBV19 and TRBJ2-6, with D tentatively TRBD1 (5 bases). The CDR3 is 15 amino acids. Per the germline V gene, CDR1 is LNHDA and CDR2 is SQIVND (reference sequence). Trimming cost V 5 bases and J 0 bases, with 8 bases left between them. The CDR3 region has the DNA TGTGCCAGTAGTCCCAGGGCCTCTGGGGCCAACGTCCTGACTTTC. As protein: CASSPRASGANVLTF.